This T cell receptor beta chain originates from a study of early T cells in non-severe SARS-CoV-2 infection. A single record per CDR3 protein comes from TCRdb applying MiXCR to the 5' RACE reads. The sample includes some 80,000 distinct CDR3 sequences, 9% to 15% of them seen just once. This clonotype was observed a few times. This sequence was found in an adult who was a healthcare worker with PCR-confirmed SARS-CoV-2 infection or an uninfected control (not recorded which). Sequenced material: whole blood.

The CDR3 here is CASSLAEGGGNTIYF. In DNA form, the CDR3 reads TGTGCCAGCAGTTTAGCGGAGGGTGGGGGAAACACCATATATTTT. This rearrangement joins TRBV12-3 or TRBV12-4 to TRBJ1-3; D uncertain. V lost 0 bases and J lost 4, with 10 bases in between. This CDR3 comprises 15 residues.